This T cell receptor beta chain emerged from a study of cytomegalovirus exposure and HLA in healthy donors. Study context: A later analysis reported the roughly 130 validation repertoires used the same platform as the 666 first-cohort repertoires.

Sequencing was performed with immunoSEQ multiplex PCR; in TCRdb, only in-frame clones are kept and a portion is missing. The sample contains roughly 150,000 clones, 70% to 90% of which appear only once. As for this clone: Its antigen is not known.

The approximately 130-subject validation cohort, separate from the roughly 700-subject first cohort, included the donors. The CDR3 contains 16 residues. After removal of 1 base from V and 4 bases from J, the junction contained 2 bases not matched to a gene. Germline CDR1 and CDR2: SGHNT and YENEEA. Study-wide findings and caveats: Most TCR sequences were rare, but some public TCRs occurred in many donors. Cytomegalovirus status was reportedly diagnosed by the classifier with high sensitivity and specificity.

The chain combines TRBV11-3 with TRBJ2-3; TRBD2 agrees at 13 bases. Sequencing input: PBMCs. This receptor was identified in a young woman in good health and CMV-seropositive. Here the CDR3 DNA reads TGTGCCAGCAGCTTAGGTACTAGCGGGAGGGCAGATACGCAGTATTTT. Translated, it gives CASSLGTSGRADTQYF.